This TCR beta chain was sequenced in a study of T-cell memory formation after mild COVID-19. For the study at large: Among the donors, TCR clusters were largely specific to each donor.

This clonotype has ten or more counts. Its specificity is not known. Findings of the study overall: A second wave expanding day 15 to 37 was CD4+-biased; contracting clones were balanced. Largely, contracting CD4+ clones fell within CM and EM, and contracting CD8+ clones within EMRA. Within pre-infection memory, some responding clones were found, suggesting cross-reactive memory joined.

V was trimmed by 5 bases and J by 5 bases, leaving 18 bases between them. The CDR3 runs to 15 residues. From the 5' RACE reads, TCRdb called clonotypes with MiXCR, one entry per CDR3 protein. Seen here are 500,000 to 550,000 distinct CDR3 sequences, 20% observed once, and the top ten hold around an eighth. The clonotype comes from an adult woman who had mild COVID-19 (a few samples of this study predate the infection). Cell type and time point are not known. The V gene is TRBV12-3 or TRBV12-4, the J gene TRBJ2-5; D could derive from TRBD1 or TRBD2 (5 bases each). Sequenced: PBMCs or a T cell subset sorted from them (not recorded which). The CDR3 loop reads CASSPSYLGTETQYF. The CDR3 coding sequence is TGTGCCAGCAGTCCCTCTTATTTAGGGACGGAGACCCAGTACTTC.